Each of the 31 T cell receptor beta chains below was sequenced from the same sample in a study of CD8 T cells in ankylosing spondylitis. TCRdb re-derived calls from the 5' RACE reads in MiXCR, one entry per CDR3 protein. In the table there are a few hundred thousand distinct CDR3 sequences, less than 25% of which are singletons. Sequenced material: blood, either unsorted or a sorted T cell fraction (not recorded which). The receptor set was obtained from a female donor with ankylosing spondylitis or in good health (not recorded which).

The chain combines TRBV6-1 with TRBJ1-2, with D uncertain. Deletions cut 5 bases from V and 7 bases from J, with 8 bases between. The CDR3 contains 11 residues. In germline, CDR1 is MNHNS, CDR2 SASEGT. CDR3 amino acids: CASSLRFGYTF. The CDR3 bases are TGTGCCAGCAGTTTACGTTTTGGCTACACCTTC.

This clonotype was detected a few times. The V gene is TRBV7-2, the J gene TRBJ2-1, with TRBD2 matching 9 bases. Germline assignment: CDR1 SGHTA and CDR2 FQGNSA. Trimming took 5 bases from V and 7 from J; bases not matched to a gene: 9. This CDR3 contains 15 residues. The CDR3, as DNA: TGTGCCAGCAGCGGCTTTAGCGGGGGCTTTAATGAGCAGTTCTTC. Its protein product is CASSGFSGGFNEQFF.

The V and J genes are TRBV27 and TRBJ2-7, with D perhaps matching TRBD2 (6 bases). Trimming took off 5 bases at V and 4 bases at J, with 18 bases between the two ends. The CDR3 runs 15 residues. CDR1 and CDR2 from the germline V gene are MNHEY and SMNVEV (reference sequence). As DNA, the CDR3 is TGTGCCAGCAGTAGGTGGGAGGTTCGAGAATACGAGCAGTACTTC. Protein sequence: CASSRWEVREYEQYF.

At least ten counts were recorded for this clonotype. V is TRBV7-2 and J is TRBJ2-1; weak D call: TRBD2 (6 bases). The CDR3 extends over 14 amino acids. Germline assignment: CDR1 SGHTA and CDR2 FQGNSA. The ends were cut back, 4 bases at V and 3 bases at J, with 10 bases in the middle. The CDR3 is CASSSSGSYNEQFF. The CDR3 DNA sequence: TGTGCCAGCAGCTCGTCCGGGAGCTACAATGAGCAGTTCTTC.

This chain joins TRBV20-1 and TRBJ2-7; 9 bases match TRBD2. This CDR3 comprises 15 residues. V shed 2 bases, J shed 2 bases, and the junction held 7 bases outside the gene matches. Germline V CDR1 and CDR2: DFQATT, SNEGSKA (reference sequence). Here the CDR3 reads CSARQASGAPYEQYF. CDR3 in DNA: TGCAGTGCTAGACAGGCTAGCGGGGCTCCCTACGAGCAGTACTTC.

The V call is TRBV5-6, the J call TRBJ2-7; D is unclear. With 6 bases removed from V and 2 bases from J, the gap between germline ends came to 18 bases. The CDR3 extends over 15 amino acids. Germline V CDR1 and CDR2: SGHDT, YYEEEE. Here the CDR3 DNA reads TGTGCCAGCACCGATCACAACTACCATCCCTACGAGCAGTACTTC. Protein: CASTDHNYHPYEQYF.

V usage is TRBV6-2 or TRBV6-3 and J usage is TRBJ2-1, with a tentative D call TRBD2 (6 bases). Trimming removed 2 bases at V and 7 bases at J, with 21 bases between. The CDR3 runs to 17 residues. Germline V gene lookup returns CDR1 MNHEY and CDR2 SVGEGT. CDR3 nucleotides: TGTGCCAGCAGTTACACCGATATAGCGGTAGCTTGGAATGAGCAGTTCTTC. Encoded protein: CASSYTDIAVAWNEQFF.

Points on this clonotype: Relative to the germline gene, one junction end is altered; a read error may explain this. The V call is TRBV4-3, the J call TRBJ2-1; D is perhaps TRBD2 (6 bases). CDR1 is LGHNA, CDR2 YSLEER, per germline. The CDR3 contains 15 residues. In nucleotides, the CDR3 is TGCGCCAGCAGCCTATCTCGGGACTCCTCCAATGAGCAGTTCTTC. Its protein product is CASSLSRDSSNEQFF.

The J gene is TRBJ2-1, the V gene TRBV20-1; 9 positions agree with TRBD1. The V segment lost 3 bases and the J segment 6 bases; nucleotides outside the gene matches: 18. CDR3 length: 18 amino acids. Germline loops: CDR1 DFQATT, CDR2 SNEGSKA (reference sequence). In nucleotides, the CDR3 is TGCAGTGCTAGCAAAGGACAGGGGCGTAAGGGTTGGGGCAATGAGCAGTTCTTC. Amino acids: CSASKGQGRKGWGNEQFF.

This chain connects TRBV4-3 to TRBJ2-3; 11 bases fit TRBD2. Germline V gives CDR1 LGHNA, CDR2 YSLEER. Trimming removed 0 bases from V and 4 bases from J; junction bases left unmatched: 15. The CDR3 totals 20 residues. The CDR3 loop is CASSQDRPPLSGRAPDTQYF. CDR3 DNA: TGCGCCAGCAGCCAAGATAGACCCCCCCTTAGCGGGAGGGCCCCAGATACGCAGTATTTT.

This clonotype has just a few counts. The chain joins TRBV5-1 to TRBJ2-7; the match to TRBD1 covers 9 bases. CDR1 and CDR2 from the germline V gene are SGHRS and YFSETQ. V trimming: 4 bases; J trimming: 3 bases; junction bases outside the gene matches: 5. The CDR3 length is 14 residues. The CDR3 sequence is CASSHRDRVYEQYF. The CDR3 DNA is TGCGCCAGCAGCCACCGGGACAGGGTCTACGAGCAGTACTTC.

The CDR3 here is CSVSDESSYNEQFF. The CDR3 DNA sequence: TGCAGCGTTTCGGATGAAAGCTCCTACAATGAGCAGTTCTTC. V and J are TRBV29-1 and TRBJ2-1; no clear D gene. V was cut by 5 bases and J by 0 bases, with 11 bases left in between. This CDR3 is built from 14 residues. Germline CDR1 reads SQVTM; CDR2 reads ANQGSEA.

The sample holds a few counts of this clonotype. CDR3 sequence: CSVAVVNTEAFF. DNA for the CDR3: TGCAGCGTTGCCGTAGTAAACACTGAAGCTTTCTTT. This chain uses TRBV29-1 with TRBJ1-1; no definite D call. V lost 4 bases and J 2 bases, leaving 8 bases between the germline ends. CDR1 and CDR2 from the germline V gene are SQVTM and ANQGSEA. The CDR3 sequence is 12 residues long. Looking up the rest from reference TRBV29-1 and TRBJ1-1 gives the full variable domain: SAVISQKPSRDICQRGTSLTIQCQVDSQVTMMFWYRQQPGQSLTLIATANQGSEATYESGFVIDKFPISRPNLTFSTLTVSNMSPEDSSIYLCSVAVVNTEAFFGQGTRLTVV.

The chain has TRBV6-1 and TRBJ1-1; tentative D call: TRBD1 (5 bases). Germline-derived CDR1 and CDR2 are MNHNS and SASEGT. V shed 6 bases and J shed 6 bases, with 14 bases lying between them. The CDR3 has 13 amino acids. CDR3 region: CASSRDGEAEAFF. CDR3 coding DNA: TGTGCCAGCAGCCGGGACGGGGAGGCTGAAGCTTTCTTT.

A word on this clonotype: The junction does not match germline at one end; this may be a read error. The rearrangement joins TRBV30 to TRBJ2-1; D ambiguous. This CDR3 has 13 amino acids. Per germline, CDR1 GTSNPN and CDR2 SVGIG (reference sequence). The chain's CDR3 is CAWSALLPSLRIF. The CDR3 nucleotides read TGTGCCTGGAGCGCCTTACTTCCCTCACTTCGGATCTTC.

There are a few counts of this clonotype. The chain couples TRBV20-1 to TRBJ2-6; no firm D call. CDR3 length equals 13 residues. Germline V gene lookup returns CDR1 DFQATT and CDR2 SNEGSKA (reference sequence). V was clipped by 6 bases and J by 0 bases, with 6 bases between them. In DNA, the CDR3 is TGCAGTGCCGCCGACTCTGGGGCCAACGTCCTGACTTTC. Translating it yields CSAADSGANVLTF.

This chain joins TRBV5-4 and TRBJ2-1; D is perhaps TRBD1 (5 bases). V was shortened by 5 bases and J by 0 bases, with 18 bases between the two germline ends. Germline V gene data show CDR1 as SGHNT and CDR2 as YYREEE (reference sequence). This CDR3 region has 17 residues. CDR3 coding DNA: TGTGCCAGCAGTTCTGAACAACGACAGATCTCCTACAATGAGCAGTTCTTC. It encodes CASSSEQRQISYNEQFF.

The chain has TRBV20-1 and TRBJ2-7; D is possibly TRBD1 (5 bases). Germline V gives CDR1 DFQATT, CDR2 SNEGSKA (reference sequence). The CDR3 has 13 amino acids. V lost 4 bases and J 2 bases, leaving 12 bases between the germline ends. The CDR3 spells CSAIFRATYEQYF. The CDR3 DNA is TGCAGTGCTATTTTCAGGGCAACCTACGAGCAGTACTTC.

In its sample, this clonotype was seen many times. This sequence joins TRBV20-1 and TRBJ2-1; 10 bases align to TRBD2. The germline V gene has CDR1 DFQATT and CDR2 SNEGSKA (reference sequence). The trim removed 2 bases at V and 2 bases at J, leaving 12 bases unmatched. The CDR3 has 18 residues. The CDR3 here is CSARPGASGRVAYNEQFF. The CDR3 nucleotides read TGCAGTGCTAGACCCGGGGCTAGCGGGAGAGTAGCCTACAATGAGCAGTTCTTC.

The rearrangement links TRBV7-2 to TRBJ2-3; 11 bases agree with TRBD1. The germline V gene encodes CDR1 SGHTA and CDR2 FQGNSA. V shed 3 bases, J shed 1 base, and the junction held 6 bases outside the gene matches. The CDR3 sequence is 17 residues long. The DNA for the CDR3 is TGTGCCAGCAGCTTGGACAGGGGGCGGGGGGGCACAGATACGCAGTATTTT. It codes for CASSLDRGRGGTDTQYF.

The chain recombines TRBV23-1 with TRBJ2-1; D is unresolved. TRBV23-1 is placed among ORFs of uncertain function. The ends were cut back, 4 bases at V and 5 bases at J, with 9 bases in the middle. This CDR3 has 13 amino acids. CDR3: CASSPLRNNEQFF. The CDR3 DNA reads TGCGCCAGCAGTCCCTTAAGAAACAATGAGCAGTTCTTC.

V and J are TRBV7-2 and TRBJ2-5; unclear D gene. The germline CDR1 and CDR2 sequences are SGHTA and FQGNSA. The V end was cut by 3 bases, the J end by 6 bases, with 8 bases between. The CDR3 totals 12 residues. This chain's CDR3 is CASSFQWQTQYF. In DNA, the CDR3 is TGTGCCAGCAGCTTCCAGTGGCAGACCCAGTACTTC.

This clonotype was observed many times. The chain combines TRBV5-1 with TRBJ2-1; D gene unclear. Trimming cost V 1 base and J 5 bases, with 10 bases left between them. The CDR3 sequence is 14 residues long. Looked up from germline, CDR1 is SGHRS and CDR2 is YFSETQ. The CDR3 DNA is TGCGCCAGCAGCTTGTCAACGGCTGACAATGAGCAGTTCTTC. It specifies CASSLSTADNEQFF.

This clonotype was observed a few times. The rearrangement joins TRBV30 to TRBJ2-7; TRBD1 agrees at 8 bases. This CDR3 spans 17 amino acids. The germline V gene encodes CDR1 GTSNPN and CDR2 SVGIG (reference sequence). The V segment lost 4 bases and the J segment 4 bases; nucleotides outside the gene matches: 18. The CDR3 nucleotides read TGTGCCTGGACGAATGGACAGGGCTTTTTTCGCCGTTACGAGCAGTACTTC. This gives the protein CAWTNGQGFFRRYEQYF.

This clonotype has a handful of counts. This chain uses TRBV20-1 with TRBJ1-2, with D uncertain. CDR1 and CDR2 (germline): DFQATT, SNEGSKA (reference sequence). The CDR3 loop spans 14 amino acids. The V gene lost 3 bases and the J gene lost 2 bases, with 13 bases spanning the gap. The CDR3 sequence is CSASQLRGNYGYTF. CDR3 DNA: TGCAGTGCTAGTCAGTTGAGAGGGAACTATGGCTACACCTTC.

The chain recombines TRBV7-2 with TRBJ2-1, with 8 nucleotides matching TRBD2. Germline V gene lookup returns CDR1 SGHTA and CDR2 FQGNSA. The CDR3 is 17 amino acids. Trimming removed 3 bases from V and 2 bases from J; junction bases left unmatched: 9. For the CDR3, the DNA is TGTGCCAGCAGCTTCCGGGGAGCGGGAGTAACCTACAATGAGCAGTTCTTC. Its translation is CASSFRGAGVTYNEQFF.

The CDR3, as DNA: TGTGCCAGCAGCTTACCGAAGCCAGGGGGCTTCACTGAAGCTTTCTTT. Protein: CASSLPKPGGFTEAFF. The chain joins TRBV7-8 to TRBJ1-1; 8 bases are shared with TRBD1. The V gene end was trimmed by 2 bases and the J gene end by 4 bases; junction bases not matched to a gene: 9. Germline V gene data show CDR1 as SGHVS and CDR2 as FQNEAQ. CDR3 length: 16 amino acids.

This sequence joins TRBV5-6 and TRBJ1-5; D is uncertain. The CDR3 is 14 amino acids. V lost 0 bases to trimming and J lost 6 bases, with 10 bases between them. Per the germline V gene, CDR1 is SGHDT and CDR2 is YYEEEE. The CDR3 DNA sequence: TGTGCCAGCAGCTTGGGGTTAGGAGGTCAGCCCCAGCATTTT. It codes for CASSLGLGGQPQHF.

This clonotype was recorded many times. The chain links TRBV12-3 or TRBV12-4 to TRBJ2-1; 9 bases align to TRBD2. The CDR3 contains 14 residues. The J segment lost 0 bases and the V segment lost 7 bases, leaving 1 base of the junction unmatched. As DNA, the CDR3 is TGTGCCAGCACTAGCGGGAACTCCTACAATGAGCAGTTCTTC. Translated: CASTSGNSYNEQFF.

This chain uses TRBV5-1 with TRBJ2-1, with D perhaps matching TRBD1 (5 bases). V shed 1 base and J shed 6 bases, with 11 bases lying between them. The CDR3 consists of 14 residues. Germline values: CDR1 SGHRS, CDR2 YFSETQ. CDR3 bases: TGCGCCAGCAGCTTGTTGACAGACCCCAATGAGCAGTTCTTC. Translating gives CASSLLTDPNEQFF.

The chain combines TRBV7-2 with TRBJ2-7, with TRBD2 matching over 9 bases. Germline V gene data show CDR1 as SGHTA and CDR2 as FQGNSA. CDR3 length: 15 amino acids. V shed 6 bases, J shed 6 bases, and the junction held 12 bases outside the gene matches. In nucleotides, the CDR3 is TGTGCCAGCAGGCGGACCGGGACTAGCAACGGCGAGCAGTACTTC. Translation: CASRRTGTSNGEQYF. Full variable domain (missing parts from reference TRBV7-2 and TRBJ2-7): GAGVSQSPSNKVTEKGKDVELRCDPISGHTALYWYRQSLGQGLEFLIYFQGNSAPDKSGLPSDRFSAERTGGSVSTLTIQRTQQEDSAVYLCASRRTGTSNGEQYFGPGTRLTVT.